This TCR beta chain originates from a study of blood T cell repertoires in COVID-19. On the study more broadly: T cells, B-cell-depleted T cells, or PBMCs supplied cDNA or gDNA.

This CDR3 comprises 13 residues. V was cut by 1 base and J by 3 bases, with 7 bases left in between. In germline, CDR1 is SGHRS, CDR2 YFSETQ. This study enrolled people aged 18 to 89 from 20 to 25 US geographic areas. Cohort assignment relied on participant-reported clinical history. Study processing details: Nucleated cell counts were estimated from reference gene primer amplification. Measured with immunoSEQ multiplex PCR; TCRdb has only the in-frame clones, and not every one. That table furnishes V, J and clone size, whereas the DNA furnished D and trimming. The repertoire includes around 250,000 clones, roughly 81% of them detected once, and less than 8.5% sits in the top ten.

This clonotype was sampled from a woman between 50 and 59 years old who had been exposed to COVID-19. The sample consisted of PBMCs or T cells enriched from blood (not recorded which). This sequence joins TRBV5-1 and TRBJ1-1; D not certain. CDR3 region: CASSLTGDTEAFF. CDR3 sequence (DNA): TGCGCCAGCAGCTTGACCGGGGACACTGAAGCTTTCTTT.